This T cell receptor (beta chain) stems from a study of blood T cell repertoires in COVID-19. The overall study: The United States, Italy and Spain supplied acute and convalescent COVID-19 samples.

How the authors handled the data: From reference gene primer amplification, estimates of nucleated cell counts were derived. Sequenced by immunoSEQ multiplex PCR; TCRdb stores in-frame clones only, minus some. The D gene and trimming were derived from the DNA, and the V and J assignments and clone size from that table. The sample has some 330,000 clones; 80% to 90% are singletons. This CDR3 spans 15 amino acids. Germline V lookup: CDR1 SGHNT, CDR2 YYREEE (reference sequence). V was pared by 2 bases and J by 7 bases, with 9 bases of the junction left unmatched. Individuals aged about 18 to 89 years were recruited from fewer than 30 US areas.

The sequenced sample consisted of PBMCs or T cells enriched from blood (not recorded which). This receptor was identified in a man between 40 and 49 years old in a cohort exposed to, infected with or recovered from COVID-19 (not recorded which). The chain recombines TRBV5-4 with TRBJ1-2; 9 nucleotides align to TRBD1. The CDR3 is CASSFRGQGVSGYTF. The CDR3 DNA is TGTGCCAGCAGCTTTAGGGGACAGGGTGTGAGTGGCTACACCTTC.